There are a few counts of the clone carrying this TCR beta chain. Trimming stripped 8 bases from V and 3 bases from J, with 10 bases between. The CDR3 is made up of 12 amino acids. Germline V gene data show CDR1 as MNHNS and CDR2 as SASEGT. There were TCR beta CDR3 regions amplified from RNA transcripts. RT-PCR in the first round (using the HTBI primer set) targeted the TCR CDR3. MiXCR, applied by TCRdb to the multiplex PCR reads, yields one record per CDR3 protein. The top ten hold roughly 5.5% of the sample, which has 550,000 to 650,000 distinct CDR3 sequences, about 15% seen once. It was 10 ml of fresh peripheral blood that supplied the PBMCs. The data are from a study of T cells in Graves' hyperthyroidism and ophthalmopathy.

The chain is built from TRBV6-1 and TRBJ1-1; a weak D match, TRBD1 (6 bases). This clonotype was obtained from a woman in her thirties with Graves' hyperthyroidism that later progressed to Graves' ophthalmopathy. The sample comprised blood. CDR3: CASAGDYTEAFF. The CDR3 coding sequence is TGTGCCAGCGCAGGGGATTACACTGAAGCTTTCTTT.